Listed below are T cell receptor beta chains from one sample, sequenced in a study of beta chain features in type 1 diabetes. Produced via immunoSEQ multiplex PCR; TCRdb's table is partial and in-frame only. The sample has hundreds of thousands of clones, roughly 13% seen once. What was sequenced was naive CD4+ T cells from blood. The receptors come from a man younger than 35 in good health. CDR3s include the opening cysteine and the closing phenylalanine or tryptophan. D genes are given only for firm matches. Expanded clones get a size class; other rows say once, few or many, or leave the size out.

d_gene,j_gene,abundance,v_gene,CDR3aa,CDR3nt
TRBD1,TRBJ2-7,few,TRBV30,CAWSSSQTGWYF,TGTGCCTGGAGTTCCTCCCAGACAGGGTGGTACTTC
.,TRBJ2-1,.,TRBV5-1,CASTGPGDEQFF,TGCGCCAGCACAGGGCCTGGCGATGAGCAGTTCTTC
TRBD1,TRBJ1-2,.,TRBV19,CASSKTGNTNYGYTF,TGTGCCAGTAGTAAGACAGGGAATACTAACTATGGCTACACCTTC
TRBD1,TRBJ2-5,few,TRBV19,CASSMRQGAGETQYF,TGTGCCAGTAGTATGCGACAGGGGGCCGGGGAGACCCAGTACTTC
.,TRBJ1-2,.,TRBV29-1,CSVERAGDYGYTF,TGCAGCGTTGAACGCGCAGGGGACTATGGCTACACCTTC
TRBD1,TRBJ1-4,.,TRBV4-3,CASSQDLGGQGAF,TGCGCCAGCAGCCAAGATCTCGGGGGACAGGGTGCCTTT
TRBD2,TRBJ2-1,.,TRBV9,CASSVVAGRVDEQFF,TGTGCCAGCAGCGTCGTAGCGGGGAGGGTCGATGAGCAGTTCTTC
.,TRBJ1-1,.,TRBV2,CASRAHGTLRSTEAFF,TGTGCCAGCAGAGCCCACGGGACATTGCGGAGCACTGAAGCTTTCTTT
.,TRBJ2-1,many,TRBV30,CAGVGPTSNEQFF,TGTGCCGGGGTGGGGCCCACCTCCAATGAGCAGTTCTTC
TRBD1,TRBJ1-2,few,TRBV7-2,CASSVRTGDGYTF,TGTGCCAGCAGCGTACGGACAGGGGATGGCTACACCTTC
TRBD1,TRBJ2-1,many,TRBV15,CATWDRQINEQFF,TGTGCCACCTGGGACAGACAGATCAATGAGCAGTTCTTC
.,TRBJ2-2,few,TRBV9,CASSVSGTGELFF,TGTGCCAGCAGCGTTTCGGGCACCGGGGAGCTGTTTTTT
TRBD1,TRBJ2-1,many,TRBV9,CASSVGGQGNEQFF,TGTGCCAGCAGCGTAGGGGGACAGGGCAATGAGCAGTTCTTC
.,TRBJ2-2,few,TRBV7-2,CASSLDATALTGELFF,TGTGCCAGCAGCTTAGACGCGACTGCCCTCACCGGGGAGCTGTTTTTT
TRBD1,TRBJ1-2,.,TRBV18,CASSAGTATDFNYGYTF,TGTGCCAGCTCGGCCGGGACAGCTACTGATTTCAACTATGGCTACACCTTC
.,TRBJ2-7,few,TRBV7-9,CASSLAGGRSYEQYF,TGTGCCAGCAGCTTAGCTGGGGGCAGGTCCTACGAGCAGTACTTC
TRBD2,TRBJ2-7,.,TRBV28,CASNAGGRPYEQYF,TGTGCCAGCAACGCGGGGGGGCGCCCCTACGAGCAGTACTTC
.,TRBJ2-7,.,TRBV7-9,CASSFIRGSDEEQYF,TGTGCCAGCAGCTTTATACGGGGGTCCGACGAGGAGCAGTACTTC
TRBD1,TRBJ1-5,few,TRBV7-2,CASSLTGSQPQHF,TGTGCCAGCAGCTTGACAGGGAGTCAGCCCCAGCATTTT
TRBD1,TRBJ1-2,.,TRBV30,CAWTSGGTGYTF,TGTGCCTGGACATCAGGGGGCACTGGCTACACCTTC
TRBD2,TRBJ2-3,.,TRBV7-3,CASSFEDRGGAVDTQYF,TGTGCCAGCAGCTTCGAAGATCGGGGGGGGGCTGTAGATACGCAGTATTTT
TRBD2,TRBJ2-5,few,TRBV5-6,CASSLLLAGEETQYF,TGTGCCAGCAGCTTATTACTAGCGGGAGAAGAGACCCAGTACTTC
TRBD1,TRBJ1-2,.,TRBV19,CASKTGDGYTF,TGTGCCAGTAAAACAGGGGATGGCTACACCTTC
.,TRBJ2-4,.,TRBV5-6,CASSLVEAQNIQYF,TGTGCCAGCAGCTTGGTTGAGGCTCAAAACATTCAGTACTTC
.,TRBJ2-5,.,TRBV28,CASSFRAEETQYF,TGTGCCAGCAGTTTCAGGGCTGAAGAGACCCAGTACTTC
.,TRBJ1-2,.,TRBV7-2,CASSDDRNYGYTF,TGTGCCAGCAGCGACGACAGGAACTATGGCTACACCTTC
.,TRBJ1-2,few,TRBV6-5,CASSYGGAGYGYTF,TGTGCCAGCAGTTATGGGGGCGCGGGCTATGGCTACACCTTC
.,TRBJ2-5,.,TRBV5-1,CASRPDSWYQETQYF,TGCGCCAGCAGGCCGGACTCATGGTACCAAGAGACCCAGTACTTC
.,TRBJ1-3,.,TRBV7-8,CASSLTRTSSSGNTIYF,TGTGCCAGCAGCTTAACCAGGACATCTAGCTCTGGAAACACCATATATTTT
TRBD1,TRBJ2-7,few,TRBV5-1,CASSLDGTGYEQYF,TGCGCCAGCAGCTTGGACGGGACAGGGTACGAGCAGTACTTC
.,TRBJ2-5,few,TRBV7-2,CASSLTRDQETQYF,TGTGCCAGCAGCTTAACGAGGGATCAAGAGACCCAGTACTTC
TRBD1,TRBJ1-2,few,TRBV28,CASSLSETGNGYTF,TGTGCCAGCAGTTTATCAGAGACAGGGAATGGCTACACCTTC
.,TRBJ2-1,many,TRBV19,CATGYNEQFF,TGTGCGACAGGCTACAATGAGCAGTTCTTC
.,TRBJ2-5,few,TRBV15,CATSRDRGPETQYF,TGTGCCACCAGCAGAGACAGGGGACCAGAGACCCAGTACTTC
.,TRBJ2-1,few,TRBV30,CAWSVRSPNEQFF,TGTGCCTGGAGTGTACGCAGTCCCAATGAGCAGTTCTTC
.,TRBJ2-5,.,TRBV5-1,CASTQDQETQYF,TGCGCCAGCACCCAGGACCAAGAGACCCAGTACTTC
.,TRBJ2-7,.,TRBV7-9,CASSLARVNEQYF,TGTGCCAGCAGCTTAGCCAGGGTCAACGAGCAGTACTTC